This T cell receptor (beta chain) derives from a study of graft-versus-host responses after intestinal transplantation. Repertoires were generated with immunoSEQ multiplex PCR, while TCRdb's copy carries only in-frame clones and drops some. The table records approximately 9,300 clones, less than 90% of them present only once. Processing of graft tissue released intraepithelial and lamina propria lymphocytes. Germline values: CDR1 SEHNR, CDR2 FQNEAQ (reference sequence). V lost 1 base and J 1 base, leaving 10 bases between the germline ends. The CDR3 has 15 amino acids. Sequencing was performed on ileum tissue, taken 700 to 850 days after intestinal transplantation. This receptor was identified in a human patient who received an intestinal transplant, so some T cells may come from the graft donor. The genes are TRBV7-9 and TRBJ1-2; D may be TRBD1 (5 bases). CDR3 DNA: TGTGCCAGCAGCTTAGGTGCGGGGGGTAACTATGGCTACACCTTC. Translated: CASSLGAGGNYGYTF.